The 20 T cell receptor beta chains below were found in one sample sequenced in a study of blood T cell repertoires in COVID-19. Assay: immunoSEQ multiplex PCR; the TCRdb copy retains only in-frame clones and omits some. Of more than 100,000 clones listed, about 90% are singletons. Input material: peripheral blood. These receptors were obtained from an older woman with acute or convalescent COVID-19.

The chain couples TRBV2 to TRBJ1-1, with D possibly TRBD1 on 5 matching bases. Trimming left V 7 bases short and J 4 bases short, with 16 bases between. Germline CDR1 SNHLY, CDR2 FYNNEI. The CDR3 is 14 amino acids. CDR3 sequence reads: CASNDRPTITEAFF. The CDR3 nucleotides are TGTGCCAGCAACGACAGACCTACTATCACTGAAGCTTTCTTT.

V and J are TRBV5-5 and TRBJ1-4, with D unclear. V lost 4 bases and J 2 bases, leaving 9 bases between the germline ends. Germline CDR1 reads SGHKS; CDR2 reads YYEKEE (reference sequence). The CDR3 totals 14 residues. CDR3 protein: CASSPLGTNEKLFF. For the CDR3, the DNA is TGTGCCAGCAGCCCACTCGGGACTAATGAAAAACTGTTTTTT.

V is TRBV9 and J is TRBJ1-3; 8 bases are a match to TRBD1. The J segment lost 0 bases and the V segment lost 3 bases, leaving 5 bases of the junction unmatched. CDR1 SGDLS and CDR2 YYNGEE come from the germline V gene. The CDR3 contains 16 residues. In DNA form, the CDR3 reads TGTGCCAGCAGCGCGGGACAGGCCCTCTCTGGAAACACCATATATTTT. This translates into CASSAGQALSGNTIYF.

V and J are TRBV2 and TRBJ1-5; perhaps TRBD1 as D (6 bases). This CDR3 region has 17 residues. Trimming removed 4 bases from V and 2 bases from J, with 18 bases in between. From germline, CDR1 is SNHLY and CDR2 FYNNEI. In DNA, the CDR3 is TGTGCCAGCAGTGGAGGACAGTGGGGGCGAGGCAATCAGCCCCAGCATTTT. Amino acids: CASSGGQWGRGNQPQHF.

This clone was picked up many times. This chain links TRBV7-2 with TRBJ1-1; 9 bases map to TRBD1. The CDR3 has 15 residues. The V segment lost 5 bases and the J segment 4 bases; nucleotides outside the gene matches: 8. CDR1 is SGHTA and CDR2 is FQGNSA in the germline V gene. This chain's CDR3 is CASSLRQGGPTEAFF. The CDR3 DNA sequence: TGTGCCAGCAGCCTAAGACAGGGGGGCCCCACTGAAGCTTTCTTT.

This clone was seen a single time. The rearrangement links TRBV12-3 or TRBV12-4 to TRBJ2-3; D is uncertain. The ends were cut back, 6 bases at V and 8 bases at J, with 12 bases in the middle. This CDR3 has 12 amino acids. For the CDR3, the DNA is TGTGCCAGCAGACCCTCTCTGAGTACGCAGTATTTT. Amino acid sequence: CASRPSLSTQYF.

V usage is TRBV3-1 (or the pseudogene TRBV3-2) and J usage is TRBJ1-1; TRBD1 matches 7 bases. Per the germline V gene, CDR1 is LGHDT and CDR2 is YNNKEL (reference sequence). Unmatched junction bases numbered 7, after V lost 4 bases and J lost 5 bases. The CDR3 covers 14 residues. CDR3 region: CASSPTGEGTEAFF. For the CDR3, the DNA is TGTGCCAGCAGCCCTACAGGGGAAGGGACTGAAGCTTTCTTT.

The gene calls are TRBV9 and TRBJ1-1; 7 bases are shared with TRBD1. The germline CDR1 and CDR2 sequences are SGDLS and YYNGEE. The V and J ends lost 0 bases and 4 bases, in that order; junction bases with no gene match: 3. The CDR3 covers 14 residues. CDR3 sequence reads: CASSVGPGGTEAFF. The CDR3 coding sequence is TGTGCCAGCAGCGTAGGGCCAGGGGGCACTGAAGCTTTCTTT.

The CDR3 DNA reads TGTGCCACCAGCAGAGATTTCGGACGGGACAGGGGATCCAATGAGCAGTTCTTC. This sequence encodes CATSRDFGRDRGSNEQFF. The chain employs TRBV15 and TRBJ2-1; TRBD1 agrees at 10 bases. V lost 0 bases, J lost 6 bases, and 11 bases stayed unmatched. The CDR3 has 18 residues. Germline V gene lookup returns CDR1 LNHNV and CDR2 YYDKDF (reference sequence). The whole variable domain, filled in from reference TRBV15 and TRBJ2-1, reads DAMVIQNPRYQVTQFGKPVTLSCSQTLNHNVMYWYQQKSSQAPKLLFHYYDKDFNNEADTPDNFQSRRPNTSFCFLDIRSPGLGDTAMYLCATSRDFGRDRGSNEQFFGPGTRLTVL.

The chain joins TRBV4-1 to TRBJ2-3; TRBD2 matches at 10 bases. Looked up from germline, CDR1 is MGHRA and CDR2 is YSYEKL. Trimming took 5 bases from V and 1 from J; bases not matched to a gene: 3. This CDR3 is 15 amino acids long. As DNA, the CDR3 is TGCGCCAGCAGCGGGACTAGCGCTCGCACAGATACGCAGTATTTT. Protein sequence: CASSGTSARTDTQYF.

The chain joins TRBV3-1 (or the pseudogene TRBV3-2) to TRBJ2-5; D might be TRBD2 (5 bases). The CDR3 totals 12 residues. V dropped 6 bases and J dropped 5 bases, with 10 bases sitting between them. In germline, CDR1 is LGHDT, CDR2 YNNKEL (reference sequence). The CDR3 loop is CASSRTGETQYF. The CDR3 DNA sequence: TGTGCCAGCAGTCGCACGGGGGAGACCCAGTACTTC.

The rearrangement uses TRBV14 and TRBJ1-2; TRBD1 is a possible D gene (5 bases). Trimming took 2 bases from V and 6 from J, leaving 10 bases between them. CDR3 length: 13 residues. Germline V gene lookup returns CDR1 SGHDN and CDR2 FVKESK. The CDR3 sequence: CASSQQGTNGYTF. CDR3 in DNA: TGTGCCAGCAGCCAACAGGGTACGAATGGCTACACCTTC.

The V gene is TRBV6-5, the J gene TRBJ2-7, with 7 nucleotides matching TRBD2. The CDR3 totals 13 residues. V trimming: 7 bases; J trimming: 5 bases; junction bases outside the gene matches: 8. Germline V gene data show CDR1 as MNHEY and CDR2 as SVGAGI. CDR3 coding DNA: TGTGCCAGCAAGCGGGAAGACGTGCACGAGCAGTACTTC. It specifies CASKREDVHEQYF.

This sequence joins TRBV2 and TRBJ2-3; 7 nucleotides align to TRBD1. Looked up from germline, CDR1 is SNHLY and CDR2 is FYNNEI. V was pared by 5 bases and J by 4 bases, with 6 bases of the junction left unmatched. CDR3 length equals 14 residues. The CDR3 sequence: CASSPDRPPDTQYF. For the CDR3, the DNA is TGTGCCAGCAGTCCGGACAGGCCGCCAGATACGCAGTATTTT.

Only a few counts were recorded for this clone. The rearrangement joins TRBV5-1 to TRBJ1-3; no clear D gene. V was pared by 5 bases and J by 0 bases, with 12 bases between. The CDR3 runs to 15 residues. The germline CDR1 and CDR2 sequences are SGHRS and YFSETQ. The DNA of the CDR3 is TGCGCCAGCAGGCTGGACTTAACCTCTGGAAACACCATATATTTT. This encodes CASRLDLTSGNTIYF.

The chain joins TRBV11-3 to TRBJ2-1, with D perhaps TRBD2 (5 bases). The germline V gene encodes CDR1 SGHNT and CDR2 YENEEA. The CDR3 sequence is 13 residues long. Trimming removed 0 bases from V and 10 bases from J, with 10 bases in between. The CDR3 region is CASSLDRLREQFF. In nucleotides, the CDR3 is TGTGCCAGCAGCTTAGATAGACTAAGAGAGCAGTTCTTC.

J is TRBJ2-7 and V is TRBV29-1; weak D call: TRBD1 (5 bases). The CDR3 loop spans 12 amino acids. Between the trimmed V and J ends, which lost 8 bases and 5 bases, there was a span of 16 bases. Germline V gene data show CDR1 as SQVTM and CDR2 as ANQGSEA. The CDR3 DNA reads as TGCAGCCGAAAGACAGAGAATCACGAGCAGTACGTC. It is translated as CSRKTENHEQYV.

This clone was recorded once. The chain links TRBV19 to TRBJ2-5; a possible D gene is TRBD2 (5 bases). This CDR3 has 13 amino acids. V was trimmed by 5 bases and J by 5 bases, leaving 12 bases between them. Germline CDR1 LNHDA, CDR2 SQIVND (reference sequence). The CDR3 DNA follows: TGTGCCAGTAGTGACCGAGGGTGGGAGACCCAGTACTTC. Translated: CASSDRGWETQYF.

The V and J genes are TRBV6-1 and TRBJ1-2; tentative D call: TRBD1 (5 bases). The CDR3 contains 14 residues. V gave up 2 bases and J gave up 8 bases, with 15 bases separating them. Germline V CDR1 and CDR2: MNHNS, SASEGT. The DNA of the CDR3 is TGTGCCAGCAGTGAAAACCAGGCCAGGGTCGGCTACACCTTC. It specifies CASSENQARVGYTF.

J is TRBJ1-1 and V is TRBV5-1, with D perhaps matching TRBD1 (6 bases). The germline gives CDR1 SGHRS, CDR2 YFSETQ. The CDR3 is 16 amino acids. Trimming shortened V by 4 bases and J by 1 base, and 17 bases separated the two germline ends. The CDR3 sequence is CASSPGVTWRNTEAFF. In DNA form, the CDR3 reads TGCGCCAGCAGCCCAGGGGTTACCTGGAGGAACACTGAAGCTTTCTTT. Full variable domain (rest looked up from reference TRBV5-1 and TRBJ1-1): KAGVTQTPRYLIKTRGQQVTLSCSPISGHRSVSWYQQTPGQGLQFLFEYFSETQRNKGNFPGRFSGRQFSNSRSEMNVSTLELGDSALYLCASSPGVTWRNTEAFFGQGTRLTVV.